This T cell receptor (beta chain) came from a study of T cell repertoires in cytomegalovirus infection. Broader study findings: Pooled public TCR beta family frequency picked out CMV carriers with the relevant HLA.

TCRdb re-called the reads with MiXCR, one entry per CDR3 protein. The sample contains more than 400,000 distinct CDR3 sequences, about 30% of which appear only once. Many counts were recorded for this clonotype. Its cognate antigen is unknown. Losses at the gene ends were 1 base for V and 1 base for J; bases not matched to a gene: 5. The CDR3 has 16 amino acids. Germline values: CDR1 SNHLY, CDR2 FYNNEI. What was sequenced was PBMCs. This clonotype was sampled from a human donor in good health (CMV status not recorded). Some clones in this sample may be carry-over from other donors' samples. V and J are TRBV2 and TRBJ2-3; 7 bases line up with TRBD1. The CDR3 DNA reads as TGTGCCAGCAGTGAAGGAAGGGGGCGCGGCACAGATACGCAGTATTTT. Protein product: CASSEGRGRGTDTQYF.